This TCR beta chain emerged from a study of T cells after posttransplantation cyclophosphamide. Findings and caveats of the study: Donor-recipient repertoire similarity was low at 1-2 months, rising over year one. Skin or GI-infiltrating T cells shared few TRB sequences with blood. After PTCy, TRB diversity resembled that of CNI/methotrexate controls.

Trimming took 1 base from V and 7 from J, leaving 20 bases between them. Germline V CDR1 and CDR2: SGHRS, YFSETQ. The CDR3 covers 16 residues. With regard to this clone: Its antigen remains unidentified.

Cyclophosphamide on days +3 and +4 followed busulfan-fludarabine conditioning and a marrow graft. Data came from immunoSEQ multiplex PCR; TCRdb stores just in-frame clones and leaves some out. The table shows around 6,000 clones, with under 90% occurring only once. This receptor was identified in a male patient in his fifties who received an allogeneic stem cell transplant from a related donor and was CMV-positive. Some T cells may be the graft donor's. The material sequenced was CD4+ T cells sorted from blood, taken around 350 days after allogeneic stem cell transplant with posttransplant cyclophosphamide. The rearrangement uses TRBV5-1 and TRBJ1-2, with D tentatively TRBD1 (6 bases). The CDR3 bases are TGCGCCAGCAGCTTGTTAGGGACGGGACACATGCGTGGCTACACCTTC. This gives the protein CASSLLGTGHMRGYTF.